This TCR beta chain was obtained from a study of early T cells in non-severe SARS-CoV-2 infection. At the level of the study: Bulk RNA from unsorted whole blood was sequenced; chains were unpaired. Findings of the study overall: Anti-spike CD8 specificities were favored by VDJdb matching, whose results missed private and CD4 specificities.

The sample holds a few counts of this clonotype. Antigen specificity is unknown. As part of library construction, unique molecular identifiers were attached to individual cDNA molecules. One entry per CDR3 protein results from TCRdb running MiXCR on the 5' RACE reads. The data show approximately 38,000 distinct CDR3 sequences, about 3.8% seen once. The V and J ends lost 4 bases and 4 bases respectively, with 10 bases between them. Germline CDR1 SNHLY, CDR2 FYNNEI. This CDR3 contains 14 residues. This sequence originates from an adult who was a healthcare worker with PCR-confirmed SARS-CoV-2 infection or an uninfected control (not recorded which). The chain is built from TRBV2 and TRBJ2-2; no firm D call. Material for sequencing was whole blood. CDR3 residues: CASSGRQSTGELFF. The CDR3 coding sequence is TGTGCCAGCAGTGGCCGCCAGAGCACCGGGGAGCTGTTTTTT.